Below, 28 T cell receptor beta chains from the same sample are listed, as sequenced in a study of cytomegalovirus exposure and HLA in healthy donors (dated by TCRdb to 2016 to 2017). Receptor libraries were prepared by the immunoSEQ multiplex PCR assay. A mixture of 60 forward primers for TCR Vbeta segments and 13 reverse primers for TCR Jbeta segments was used in the multiplex PCR. The table was pulled from immuneACCESS by TCRdb, which kept in-frame rearrangements only. Such tables lose some clones; where checked, under half of the loss comes from unresolved V genes, and the rest has no known cause. Counted in this sample were around 150,000 clones; about 85% of them appeared once. Jointly, the top ten make up more than 2% of the sample. The sample comprised PBMCs. These receptors came from a man aged 18 to 30 in good health and CMV-seropositive.

The rearrangement joins TRBV5-1 to TRBJ1-6; D is unresolved. The CDR3 has 15 amino acids. In germline, CDR1 is SGHRS, CDR2 YFSETQ. The V and J ends lost 1 base and 10 bases respectively, with 15 bases between them. The chain's CDR3 is CASSLWGSGESPLHF. CDR3 in DNA: TGCGCCAGCAGCTTGTGGGGTTCCGGGGAATCACCCCTCCACTTT.

The V and J genes are TRBV7-8 and TRBJ1-5; a weak D match, TRBD1 (5 bases). V lost 3 bases, J lost 4 bases, and 16 bases lay in between. The CDR3 totals 16 residues. CDR1 is SGHVS and CDR2 is FQNEAQ in the germline V gene. The CDR3 region is CASSLEGHRLNQPQHF. The CDR3 coding sequence is TGTGCCAGCAGCTTGGAGGGGCACCGGCTTAATCAGCCCCAGCATTTT.

CDR3 loop: CASSLSGSGELFF. CDR3 coding DNA: TGTGCCAGCAGCTTATCGGGGTCCGGGGAGCTGTTTTTT. The V call is TRBV11-3, the J call TRBJ2-2, with a possible D match to TRBD2 (5 bases). Deletions cut 2 bases from V and 6 bases from J, with 7 bases between. The CDR3 covers 13 residues. Germline-derived CDR1 and CDR2 are SGHNT and YENEEA.

For the CDR3, the DNA is TGTGCCAGCTCACCCTGGGACAGGGGGCTAAATTCACCCCTCCACTTT. The encoded protein is CASSPWDRGLNSPLHF. The chain joins TRBV18 to TRBJ1-6; 12 nucleotides match TRBD1. Germline V gene sequence: CDR1 KGHSH, CDR2 LQKENI. V lost 3 bases to trimming and J lost 7 bases; unmatched junction nucleotides: 4. The CDR3 has 16 amino acids.

This chain joins TRBV29-1 and TRBJ1-4; D possibly corresponds to TRBD1 (5 bases). Germline CDR1 SQVTM, CDR2 ANQGSEA. This CDR3 contains 14 residues. V was trimmed by 1 base and J by 8 bases, leaving 14 bases between them. The CDR3 DNA reads as TGCAGCGTTGAAGGAGACCCCGCAGGGGAAAAACTGTTTTTT. Amino acids: CSVEGDPAGEKLFF.

The rearrangement joins TRBV5-1 to TRBJ1-4; a weak D match, TRBD1 (5 bases). The CDR3 spans 15 residues. Germline CDR1 is SGHRS and CDR2 is YFSETQ. V lost 0 bases to trimming and J lost 8 bases, with 14 bases between them. In nucleotides, the CDR3 is TGCGCCAGCAGCTTGGTACCGGGGGGGGGAGAAAAACTGTTTTTT. It specifies CASSLVPGGGEKLFF.

J is TRBJ2-1 and V is TRBV14; 8 nucleotides align to TRBD1. Unmatched junction bases numbered 6, after V lost 3 bases and J lost 8 bases. There are 14 residues in the CDR3. The V gene's germline CDR1 is SGHDN and CDR2 FVKESK. CDR3 sequence: CASSHDLQGDEQFF. As DNA, the CDR3 is TGTGCCAGCAGCCACGATCTACAGGGGGATGAGCAGTTCTTC.

This clone has a single count. The genes are TRBV19 and TRBJ2-7, with TRBD1 as a possible D gene (5 bases). CDR3 length equals 15 residues. Germline CDR1 LNHDA, CDR2 SQIVND (reference sequence). The ends were cut back, 1 base at V and 0 bases at J, with 10 bases in the middle. The CDR3 bases are TGTGCCAGTAGTATAGGACAGATGAGCTCCTACGAGCAGTACTTC. Its protein is CASSIGQMSSYEQYF.

This sequence joins TRBV5-4 and TRBJ2-7; 7 positions match TRBD2. The J segment lost 0 bases and the V segment lost 5 bases, leaving 2 bases of the junction unmatched. CDR1 is SGHNT and CDR2 is YYREEE in the germline V gene (reference sequence). The CDR3 sequence is 13 residues long. CDR3 loop: CASRSGDSYEQYF. CDR3 DNA sequence: TGTGCCAGCAGGAGCGGGGACTCCTACGAGCAGTACTTC.

The rearrangement uses TRBV10-3 and TRBJ2-1; possible D gene TRBD2, 6 bases. Trimming took off 4 bases at V and 8 bases at J, with 15 bases between the two ends. The CDR3 covers 14 residues. Germline lookup yields CDR1 ENHRY and CDR2 SYGVKD. The CDR3 spells CAISAGELVDEQFF. In DNA, the CDR3 is TGTGCCATCAGTGCGGGGGAGCTTGTGGATGAGCAGTTCTTC.

The chain joins TRBV6-1 to TRBJ1-1; D not resolved. Trimming cost V 2 bases and J 5 bases, with 12 bases left between them. The CDR3 sequence is 14 residues long. Germline V gene lookup returns CDR1 MNHNS and CDR2 SASEGT. CDR3 sequence (DNA): TGTGCCAGCAGTGAAAGAGGAGAAGGAACTGAAGCTTTCTTT. It encodes CASSERGEGTEAFF.

The J gene is TRBJ1-2, the V gene TRBV2; D is perhaps TRBD1 (5 bases). The CDR3 length is 12 residues. Germline V gives CDR1 SNHLY, CDR2 FYNNEI. Between the trimmed V and J ends, which lost 4 bases and 8 bases, there was a span of 11 bases. CDR3 DNA: TGTGCCAGCAGTGGAAGGGGCGCAGGCTACACCTTC. Amino acids: CASSGRGAGYTF.

This clone was seen more than once but under ten times. The V call is TRBV6-4, the J call TRBJ2-3; 8 bases are a match to TRBD1. This CDR3 is 16 amino acids long. Germline V lookup: CDR1 MRHNA, CDR2 SNTAGT. V trimming: 2 bases; J trimming: 4 bases; junction bases outside the gene matches: 8. The CDR3: CASSDAGGAGPDTQYF. The CDR3 nucleotides read TGTGCCAGCAGTGACGCAGGGGGCGCCGGCCCAGATACGCAGTATTTT.

This chain joins TRBV7-2 and TRBJ1-5; maybe TRBD1 (5 bases). The ends were cut back, 8 bases at V and 1 base at J, with 9 bases in the middle. The CDR3 consists of 13 residues. Per the germline V gene, CDR1 is SGHTA and CDR2 is FQGNSA. The CDR3 region has the DNA TGTGCCAGCTCAGGGTTCAGCAATCAGCCCCAGCATTTT. It encodes CASSGFSNQPQHF.

This chain connects TRBV5-1 to TRBJ1-5; 10 positions match TRBD1. Germline CDR1 is SGHRS and CDR2 is YFSETQ. J was trimmed by 4 bases and V by 4 bases; bases with no gene match: 5. This CDR3 contains 15 residues. The CDR3 DNA reads as TGCGCCAGCAGCGGGGGGACAGGGGAAAATCAGCCCCAGCATTTT. The encoded protein is CASSGGTGENQPQHF. The full variable domain, rest sourced from reference TRBV5-1 and TRBJ1-5, is KAGVTQTPRYLIKTRGQQVTLSCSPISGHRSVSWYQQTPGQGLQFLFEYFSETQRNKGNFPGRFSGRQFSNSRSEMNVSTLELGDSALYLCASSGGTGENQPQHFGDGTRLSIL.

Here the CDR3 reads CASSPEGPGSTDTQYF. In DNA, the CDR3 is TGCGCCAGCAGCCCGGAGGGTCCGGGGAGCACAGATACGCAGTATTTT. V is TRBV4-3 and J is TRBJ2-3, with a tentative D call TRBD2 (6 bases). The germline gives CDR1 LGHNA, CDR2 YSLEER. The CDR3 runs to 16 residues. Between the trimmed V and J ends, which lost 4 bases and 0 bases, there was a span of 14 bases.

The V call is TRBV5-4, the J call TRBJ2-3, with D possibly matching TRBD2 (6 bases). Germline lookup yields CDR1 SGHNT and CDR2 YYREEE (reference sequence). The V and J ends lost 0 bases and 4 bases respectively, with 18 bases between them. The CDR3 contains 17 residues. The CDR3 reads CASSLEGLQAVPDTQYF. The CDR3, as DNA: TGTGCCAGCAGCTTGGAGGGACTCCAAGCAGTCCCAGATACGCAGTATTTT.

The CDR3: CAISESEGTNYGYTF. In DNA, the CDR3 is TGTGCCATCAGTGAGTCCGAGGGTACTAACTATGGCTACACCTTC. The chain links TRBV10-3 to TRBJ1-2; D uncertain. Germline V CDR1 and CDR2: ENHRY, SYGVKD. This CDR3 has 15 amino acids. V was trimmed by 0 bases and J by 0 bases, leaving 8 bases between them.

Remarks on this clone: One end of the junction fails to match germline, which may point to a read error. This chain uses TRBV29-1 with TRBJ2-6; 10 positions agree with TRBD1. CDR3 length equals 15 residues. In germline, CDR1 is SQVTM, CDR2 ANQGSEA. Here the CDR3 reads CSVEDRGSGANGLTF. The CDR3 DNA is TGCAGCGTTGAGGACAGGGGGTCTGGGGCCAACGGCCTGACTTTC.

This chain links TRBV12-5 with TRBJ2-5; perhaps TRBD1 as D (5 bases). The J call may not be correct, given that the DNA end is closer to TRBJ2-7. In germline, CDR1 is LGHNT, CDR2 FRNRAP. The CDR3 has 14 residues. As DNA, the CDR3 is TGTGCTAGTGGTGTAGGACACATGTCCTACGAGCAGTACTTC. It codes for CASGVGHMSYEQYF.

A note on this clone: The sample holds other DNA sequences that translate to the same CDR3. V and J are TRBV6-5 and TRBJ1-2; 8 bases fit TRBD1. With 2 bases clipped from V and 6 bases from J, the junction kept 2 bases outside the gene matches. Germline V lookup: CDR1 MNHEY, CDR2 SVGAGI. The CDR3 consists of 13 residues. The CDR3 sequence is CASSYAGGDGYTF. The CDR3 nucleotides are TGTGCCAGCAGTTACGCAGGGGGCGATGGCTACACCTTC.

A word on this clone: Different DNA sequences within this sample yield the same CDR3. The chain employs TRBV4-3 and TRBJ1-5; 8 nucleotides agree with TRBD1. The CDR3 has 16 amino acids. CDR1 LGHNA and CDR2 YSLEER come from the germline V gene. V was clipped by 0 bases and J by 7 bases; unmatched bases: 8. The CDR3 sequence: CASSQDLGQGGQPQHF. The CDR3 DNA sequence: TGCGCCAGCAGCCAAGATCTAGGACAGGGCGGACAGCCCCAGCATTTT.

The rearrangement joins TRBV23-1 to TRBJ1-2; 8 bases are a match to TRBD1. TRBV23-1 is placed among ORFs of uncertain function. The CDR3 consists of 17 residues. V shed 0 bases and J 3 bases; nucleotides not matched to a gene: 9. CDR3 nucleotides: TGCGCCAGCAGTCAATCCCTCCGGACAGGGTTGGACTATGGCTACACCTTC. Translated: CASSQSLRTGLDYGYTF.

The chain links TRBV5-1 to TRBJ2-3; no clear D gene. The CDR3 has 15 residues. Germline CDR1 and CDR2: SGHRS and YFSETQ. V dropped 4 bases and J dropped 0 bases, with 12 bases sitting between them. DNA for the CDR3: TGCGCCAGCAGCGATAAGTCCACTAGCACAGATACGCAGTATTTT. Its translation is CASSDKSTSTDTQYF.

In DNA form, the CDR3 reads TGTGCCACCAGCGCAAACGATCAGGGGGCACGGTGGGCTTTCTTT. Protein product: CATSANDQGARWAFF. This chain connects TRBV15 to TRBJ1-1, with TRBD1 matching 8 bases. CDR1 and CDR2 (germline): LNHNV, YYDKDF (reference sequence). After removal of 5 bases from V and 11 bases from J, the junction contained 16 bases not matched to a gene. The CDR3 length is 15 residues. Variable domain in full (rest from reference TRBV15 and TRBJ1-1): DAMVIQNPRYQVTQFGKPVTLSCSQTLNHNVMYWYQQKSSQAPKLLFHYYDKDFNNEADTPDNFQSRRPNTSFCFLDIRSPGLGDTAMYLCATSANDQGARWAFFGQGTRLTVV.

The genes are TRBV9 and TRBJ1-2; TRBD1 matches at 7 bases. After removal of 3 bases from V and 4 bases from J, the junction contained 3 bases not matched to a gene. Germline assignment: CDR1 SGDLS and CDR2 YYNGEE. CDR3 length: 13 amino acids. CDR3 coding DNA: TGTGCCAGCAGCGAGGGACAGACCTATGGCTACACCTTC. It encodes CASSEGQTYGYTF. Looking up the rest from reference TRBV9 and TRBJ1-2 gives the full variable domain: DSGVTQTPKHLITATGQRVTLRCSPRSGDLSVYWYQQSLDQGLQFLIQYYNGEERAKGNILERFSAQQFPDLHSELNLSSLELGDSALYFCASSEGQTYGYTFGSGTRLTVV.

The gene calls are TRBV27 and TRBJ2-1, with 13 bases lining up with TRBD2. V shed 5 bases, J shed 0 bases, and the junction held 16 bases outside the gene matches. The CDR3 loop spans 21 amino acids. The germline V gene has CDR1 MNHEY and CDR2 SMNVEV (reference sequence). The CDR3 coding sequence is TGTGCCAGCAGTCCAAACACCCCGGGACTAGCGGGGTCAAGCTCCTACAATGAGCAGTTCTTC. It yields the protein CASSPNTPGLAGSSSYNEQFF.

The chain combines TRBV6-5 with TRBJ2-1; 7 nucleotides align to TRBD2. The germline CDR1 and CDR2 sequences are MNHEY and SVGAGI. The CDR3 covers 14 residues. After removal of 6 bases from V and 8 bases from J, the junction contained 10 bases not matched to a gene. CDR3 residues: CASSGAGRGDEQFF. The CDR3 DNA sequence: TGTGCCAGCAGCGGGGCAGGGAGGGGCGATGAGCAGTTCTTC.